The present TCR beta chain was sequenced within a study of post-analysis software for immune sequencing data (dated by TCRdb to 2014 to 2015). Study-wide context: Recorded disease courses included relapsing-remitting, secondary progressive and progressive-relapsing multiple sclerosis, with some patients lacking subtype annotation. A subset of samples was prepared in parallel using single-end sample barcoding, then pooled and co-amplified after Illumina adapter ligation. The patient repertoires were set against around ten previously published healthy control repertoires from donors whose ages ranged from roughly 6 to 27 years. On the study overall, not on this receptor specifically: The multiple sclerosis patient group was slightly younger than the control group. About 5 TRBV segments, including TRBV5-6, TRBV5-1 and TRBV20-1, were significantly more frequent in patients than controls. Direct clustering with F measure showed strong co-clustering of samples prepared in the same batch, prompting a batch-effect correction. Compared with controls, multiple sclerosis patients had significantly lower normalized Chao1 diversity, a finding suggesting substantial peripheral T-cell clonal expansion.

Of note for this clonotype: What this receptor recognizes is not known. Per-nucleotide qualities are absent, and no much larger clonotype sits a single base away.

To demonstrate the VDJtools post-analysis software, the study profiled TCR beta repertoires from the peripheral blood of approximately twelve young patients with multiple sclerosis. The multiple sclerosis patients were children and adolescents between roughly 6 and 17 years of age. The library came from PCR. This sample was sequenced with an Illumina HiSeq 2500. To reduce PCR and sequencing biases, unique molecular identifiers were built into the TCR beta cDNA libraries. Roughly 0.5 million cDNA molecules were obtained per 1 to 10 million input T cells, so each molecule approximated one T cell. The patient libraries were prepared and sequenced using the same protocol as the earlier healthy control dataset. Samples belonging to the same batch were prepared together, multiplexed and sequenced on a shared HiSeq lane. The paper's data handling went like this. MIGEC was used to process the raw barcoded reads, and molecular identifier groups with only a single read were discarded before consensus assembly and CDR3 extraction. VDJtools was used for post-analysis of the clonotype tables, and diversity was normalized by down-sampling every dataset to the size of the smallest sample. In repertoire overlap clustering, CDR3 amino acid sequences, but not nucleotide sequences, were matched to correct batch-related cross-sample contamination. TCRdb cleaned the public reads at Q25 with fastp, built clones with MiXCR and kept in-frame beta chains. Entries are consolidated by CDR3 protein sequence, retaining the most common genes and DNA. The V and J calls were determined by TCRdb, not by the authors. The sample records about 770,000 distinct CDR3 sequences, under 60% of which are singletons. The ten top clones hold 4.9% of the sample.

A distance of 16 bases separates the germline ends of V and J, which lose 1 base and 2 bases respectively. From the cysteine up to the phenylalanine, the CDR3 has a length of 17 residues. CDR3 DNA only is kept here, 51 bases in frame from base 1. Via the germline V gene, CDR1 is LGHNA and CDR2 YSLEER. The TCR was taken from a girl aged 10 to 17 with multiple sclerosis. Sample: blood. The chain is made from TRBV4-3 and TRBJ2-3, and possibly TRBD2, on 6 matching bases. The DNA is TGCGCCAGCAGCCAAGGGGCGGGCGGGACTCTCACAGATACGCAGTATTTT. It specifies CASSQGAGGTLTDTQYF.